This entry concerns a single T cell receptor (beta chain). Antigen: not known. The sort gate was single viable CD3+CD4+CD8-CD45RO+ cells for memory CD4+ T cells. Serostatus was set by detecting CMV pp150, pp28, p38, p52 IgG. Germline-derived CDR1 and CDR2 are MDHEN and SYDVKM. The CDR3 is made up of 17 amino acids. J was trimmed by 6 bases and V by 3 bases; bases with no gene match: 13. These data belong to a study of memory CD4+ T cells and cytomegalovirus serostatus. TCRdb's copy holds only in-frame clones and misses some; the assay was immunoSEQ multiplex PCR. Among about 73,000 clones, 75% to 85% were seen once, and the ten largest hold approximately 2.4%. Points from the study as a whole: Repertoires predicted CMV serostatus with median bootstrapped AUC of roughly 0.95.

This rearrangement joins TRBV28 to TRBJ2-1; 8 nucleotides agree with TRBD2. The specimen sequenced was memory CD4+ T cells from blood. The receptor was derived from an adult in good health and CMV-seropositive. Written as DNA, the CDR3 is TGTGCCAGCAGTTTGTCGGGGGGACTAGGTAGTGGCAATGAGCAGTTCTTC. It translates to CASSLSGGLGSGNEQFF.